Below, 23 T cell receptor beta chains from the same sample are listed, as sequenced in a study of blood T cell repertoires in COVID-19. Some clones are missing from TCRdb's copy, which holds only in-frame ones; the method was immunoSEQ multiplex PCR. The sample has approximately 260,000 clones; approximately 90% are singletons. Material: PBMCs or T cells enriched from blood (not recorded which). These receptors were obtained from a woman aged 40-49 years with acute COVID-19.

The chain recombines TRBV27 with TRBJ2-7, with D possibly matching TRBD2 (6 bases). In germline, CDR1 is MNHEY, CDR2 SMNVEV (reference sequence). V was shortened by 6 bases and J by 4 bases, with 19 bases between the two germline ends. The length of the CDR3 is 15 residues. As DNA, the CDR3 is TGTGCCAGCAGCTTAACTAGCTCTGGTAGATACGAGCAGTACTTC. Translation gives CASSLTSSGRYEQYF.

This chain links TRBV6-4 with TRBJ2-1, with 9 nucleotides matching TRBD1. CDR1 is MRHNA and CDR2 is SNTAGT in the germline V gene. The junction had 8 bases not matched to a gene; V was cut back by 6 bases and J by 5 bases. This CDR3 is 15 amino acids long. CDR3 sequence: CASSLGQGLHNEQFF. The CDR3 region has the DNA TGTGCCAGCAGCTTGGGACAGGGCCTCCACAATGAGCAGTTCTTC.

Only a few counts were recorded for this clone. The chain recombines TRBV10-1 with TRBJ2-7; perhaps TRBD2 as D (6 bases). V was pared by 0 bases and J by 9 bases, with 15 bases between. Per the germline V gene, CDR1 is WNHNN and CDR2 is SYGVQD (reference sequence). There are 14 residues in the CDR3. DNA for the CDR3: TGCGCCAGCAGTGAGTCGGCGGACTACTGGGGGCAGTACTTC. It codes for CASSESADYWGQYF.

The V and J genes are TRBV9 and TRBJ1-1, with D uncertain. Trimming shortened V by 3 bases and J by 5 bases, and 11 bases separated the two germline ends. This CDR3 contains 13 residues. Germline V gene sequence: CDR1 SGDLS, CDR2 YYNGEE. DNA of the CDR3: TGTGCCAGCAGCGCGAGACTCACAACTGAAGCTTTCTTT. It codes for CASSARLTTEAFF.

The chain employs TRBV2 and TRBJ1-1; D unresolved. Germline V lookup: CDR1 SNHLY, CDR2 FYNNEI. The CDR3 totals 12 residues. Trimming pared 6 bases from V and 8 bases from J, leaving 13 bases between. The CDR3 nucleotides read TGTGCCAGCAGGCTGGACGGAGGCGAAGCTTTCTTT. This gives the protein CASRLDGGEAFF.

This clone has only one observation. The CDR3 spells CASQELAGLEVNEQFF. For the CDR3, the DNA is TGTGCCAGTCAGGAACTAGCGGGATTAGAGGTGAATGAGCAGTTCTTC. This chain links TRBV19 with TRBJ2-1; 10 positions match TRBD2. Germline V gives CDR1 LNHDA, CDR2 SQIVND (reference sequence). Losses at the gene ends were 8 bases for V and 7 bases for J; bases not matched to a gene: 14. This CDR3 is 16 amino acids long.

Written as DNA, the CDR3 is TGTGCCAGTAGCCCGAGACTAGCGGGATGGGGGAATGAGCAGTTCTTC. It encodes CASSPRLAGWGNEQFF. The rearrangement links TRBV19 to TRBJ2-1; 11 positions match TRBD2. The CDR3 loop spans 16 amino acids. Germline CDR1 reads LNHDA; CDR2 reads SQIVND (reference sequence). The V segment lost 6 bases and the J segment 7 bases; nucleotides outside the gene matches: 11.

This clone was observed once. V is TRBV6-2 or TRBV6-3 and J is TRBJ2-5, with D perhaps TRBD1 (5 bases). V was cut by 0 bases and J by 3 bases, with 11 bases left in between. The CDR3 spans 15 residues. Germline V gives CDR1 MNHEY, CDR2 SVGEGT. The CDR3 loop is CASSYSDWGEETQYF. DNA of the CDR3: TGTGCCAGCAGTTACTCGGATTGGGGCGAAGAGACCCAGTACTTC.

This clone appeared a few times. V gene TRBV5-1 combines with J gene TRBJ2-3; D unclear. Trimming cost V 4 bases and J 6 bases, with 18 bases left between them. Germline CDR1 reads SGHRS; CDR2 reads YFSETQ. The CDR3 is made up of 15 amino acids. The CDR3 reads CASSANSPGWDTQYF. Written as DNA, the CDR3 is TGCGCCAGCAGCGCCAACTCACCTGGTTGGGATACGCAGTATTTT.

The V gene is TRBV5-1, the J gene TRBJ2-1, with D possibly being TRBD2 (5 bases). Germline CDR1 SGHRS, CDR2 YFSETQ. Trimming took 0 bases from V and 6 from J, leaving 13 bases between them. The CDR3 is 15 residues long. The CDR3 DNA follows: TGCGCCAGCAGCTTGGGGCCCGAGGGCGCCAATGAGCAGTTCTTC. This encodes CASSLGPEGANEQFF.

The genes are TRBV10-2 and TRBJ2-7, with a tentative D call TRBD2 (7 bases). The CDR3 totals 12 residues. V lost 8 bases, J lost 6 bases, and 14 bases lay in between. CDR1 is WSHSY and CDR2 is SAAADI in the germline V gene. The CDR3 region has the DNA TGCGCCAGCGTTGGGGGGGGCTTCGAGCAGTACTTC. This codes for CASVGGGFEQYF.

The gene calls are TRBV27 and TRBJ1-1; a weak D match, TRBD1 (6 bases). The CDR3 totals 15 residues. Between the trimmed V and J ends, which lost 5 bases and 5 bases, there was a span of 18 bases. CDR1 and CDR2 from the germline V gene are MNHEY and SMNVEV (reference sequence). CDR3 nucleotide sequence: TGTGCCAGCAGTGCAAACCCAGGGGCCGAGACTGAAGCTTTCTTT. It translates to CASSANPGAETEAFF.

The rearrangement links TRBV7-2 to TRBJ2-1; possible D gene TRBD1, 6 bases. Per germline, CDR1 SGHTA and CDR2 FQGNSA. Trimming pared 1 base from V and 5 bases from J, leaving 21 bases between. This CDR3 spans 18 amino acids. The CDR3 here is CASSLELLGAGAHNEQFF. The CDR3 bases are TGTGCCAGCAGCTTAGAATTATTGGGGGCAGGTGCCCACAATGAGCAGTTCTTC.

The rearrangement links TRBV28 to TRBJ1-1; 10 nucleotides align to TRBD1. J lost 11 bases, V lost 5 bases, and 20 bases had no gene match. The CDR3 length is 17 residues. The germline V gene encodes CDR1 MDHEN and CDR2 SYDVKM. Here the CDR3 reads CASSITTGGEGGMRAFF. The CDR3 DNA sequence: TGTGCCAGCAGTATTACGACAGGGGGCGAAGGTGGGATGAGGGCTTTCTTT.

The rearrangement links TRBV24-1 to TRBJ1-2, with 7 nucleotides matching TRBD1. Germline CDR1 reads KGHDR; CDR2 reads SFDVKD. The V gene end was trimmed by 2 bases and the J gene end by 4 bases; junction bases not matched to a gene: 6. The CDR3 loop spans 15 amino acids. In DNA, the CDR3 is TGTGCCACCAGTGATTCGAAGGGGGCGGTCTATGGCTACACCTTC. Its protein product is CATSDSKGAVYGYTF.

This clone was seen a single time. The V gene is TRBV12-5, the J gene TRBJ1-2, with D possibly being TRBD1 (6 bases). Germline lookup yields CDR1 LGHNT and CDR2 FRNRAP. V lost 5 bases and J lost 6, with 10 bases in between. The CDR3 contains 12 residues. In DNA form, the CDR3 reads TGTGCTAGTGGTGGTTACAGGGATGGCTACACCTTC. Protein sequence: CASGGYRDGYTF.

This chain connects TRBV4-1 to TRBJ2-4; D is possibly TRBD1 (8 bases). The CDR3 contains 18 residues. The germline V and J ends were trimmed by 4 bases and 9 bases, with 28 bases remaining between them. Germline V lookup: CDR1 MGHRA, CDR2 YSYEKL. The CDR3 loop is CASSPAPGGQGAASIQYF. The CDR3 nucleotides are TGCGCCAGCAGCCCCGCGCCGGGGGGTCAGGGGGCCGCTTCCATTCAGTACTTC.

The rearrangement uses TRBV24-1 and TRBJ2-1; TRBD2 matches at 9 bases. Germline values: CDR1 KGHDR, CDR2 SFDVKD. Losses at the gene ends were 5 bases for V and 4 bases for J; bases not matched to a gene: 5. The CDR3 totals 15 residues. The CDR3 sequence: CATSGSLAGYNEQFF. The CDR3 DNA reads as TGTGCCACCAGTGGATCCCTAGCGGGATACAATGAGCAGTTCTTC.

This clone appeared a few times. The rearrangement joins TRBV11-2 to TRBJ1-2; 10 bases fit TRBD1. The germline V gene encodes CDR1 SGHAT and CDR2 FQNNGV. The CDR3 spans 13 residues. Trimming cost V 6 bases and J 8 bases; bases outside gene matches: 6. The CDR3 nucleotides are TGTGCCAGCAGACCGACAGGGGGCCGGGGCTACACCTTC. It is translated as CASRPTGGRGYTF.

This chain joins TRBV10-3 and TRBJ2-5; perhaps TRBD2 as D (5 bases). The CDR3 is 14 residues long. With 0 bases removed from V and 5 bases from J, the gap between germline ends came to 10 bases. The germline CDR1 and CDR2 sequences are ENHRY and SYGVKD. The CDR3 DNA follows: TGTGCCATCAGTGAGTCAGAGGGATGGGAGACCCAGTACTTC. It yields the protein CAISESEGWETQYF.

On this clone itself: Other nucleotide sequences from this sample produce the same CDR3. The chain joins TRBV5-1 to TRBJ2-5; the D gene is possibly TRBD2 (5 bases). Germline V gives CDR1 SGHRS, CDR2 YFSETQ. V was shortened by 1 base and J by 4 bases, with 17 bases between the two germline ends. This CDR3 contains 16 residues. The CDR3 nucleotides read TGCGCCAGCAGCTTGATGATGGTGGGGAGCGGAGAGACCCAGTACTTC. This codes for CASSLMMVGSGETQYF. The whole variable domain, remainder taken from reference TRBV5-1 and TRBJ2-5, is KAGVTQTPRYLIKTRGQQVTLSCSPISGHRSVSWYQQTPGQGLQFLFEYFSETQRNKGNFPGRFSGRQFSNSRSEMNVSTLELGDSALYLCASSLMMVGSGETQYFGPGTRLLVL.

This chain links TRBV19 with TRBJ2-1, with unresolved D. This CDR3 spans 13 amino acids. V was clipped by 1 base and J by 8 bases, with 9 bases between them. The V gene's germline CDR1 is LNHDA and CDR2 SQIVND (reference sequence). This chain's CDR3 is CASSIAQIHEQFF. CDR3 coding DNA: TGTGCCAGTAGTATAGCTCAGATACATGAGCAGTTCTTC.

The chain joins TRBV27 to TRBJ2-7, with 16 bases fitting TRBD2. After removal of 5 bases from V and 4 bases from J, the junction contained 8 bases not matched to a gene. The CDR3 length is 17 residues. Germline V lookup: CDR1 MNHEY, CDR2 SMNVEV (reference sequence). The CDR3 loop is CASSGGLAGGPGYEQYF. The CDR3 bases are TGTGCCAGCAGTGGGGGACTAGCGGGAGGGCCGGGATACGAGCAGTACTTC.